This TCR beta chain appears in the sequencing data of a study of T cell responses to AZD1222 COVID-19 vaccine. The repertoire was sequenced with immunoSEQ multiplex PCR; TCRdb's copy has only in-frame clones and lacks some. The data hold about 150,000 clones, with about 91% observed a single time. Germline CDR1 and CDR2: SGHRS and YFSETQ. V shed 4 bases, J shed 3 bases, and the junction held 6 bases outside the gene matches. The CDR3 extends over 14 amino acids. V usage is TRBV5-1 and J usage is TRBJ2-7; 8 nucleotides align to TRBD1. The TCR originated in an adult in good health. Source: peripheral blood, taken on day 0 of AZD1222 vaccination. The CDR3 coding sequence is TGCGCCAGCAGCGATACCGGGACAGGCTACGAGCAGTACTTC. This gives the protein CASSDTGTGYEQYF.